The 15 T cell receptor beta chains given below trace back to one sample, sequenced in a study of cytomegalovirus exposure and HLA in healthy donors. PCR primers comprised 60 Vbeta and 13 Jbeta primers. Sequencing used immunoSEQ multiplex PCR; TCRdb keeps in-frame clones, though not all of them. The table includes about 120,000 clones, 75% to 85% detected once. Material: PBMCs. These receptors all stem from a female donor in good health and CMV-seropositive.

This clone was seen only a few times. The V call is TRBV13, the J call TRBJ1-1; possibly TRBD1 for D (5 bases). Trimming shortened V by 2 bases and J by 7 bases, and 11 bases separated the two germline ends. This CDR3 spans 13 amino acids. CDR1 is PRHDT and CDR2 is FYEKMQ in the germline V gene (reference sequence). The CDR3 DNA follows: TGTGCCAGCAGCTTACGGGGGGGGTATGAAGCTTTCTTT. Residues: CASSLRGGYEAFF.

The chain employs TRBV29-1 and TRBJ1-1, with unresolved D. CDR3 length: 13 residues. The ends were cut back, 4 bases at V and 1 base at J, with 10 bases in the middle. CDR1 is SQVTM, CDR2 ANQGSEA, per germline. This CDR3 is CSVGAVQNTEAFF. The DNA for the CDR3 is TGCAGCGTTGGGGCAGTACAGAACACTGAAGCTTTCTTT. The full variable domain, completed using reference TRBV29-1 and TRBJ1-1, is SAVISQKPSRDICQRGTSLTIQCQVDSQVTMMFWYRQQPGQSLTLIATANQGSEATYESGFVIDKFPISRPNLTFSTLTVSNMSPEDSSIYLCSVGAVQNTEAFFGQGTRLTVV.

The chain recombines TRBV25-1 with TRBJ1-3; no clear D. This CDR3 spans 15 amino acids. V gave up 3 bases and J gave up 0 bases, with 9 bases separating them. From germline, CDR1 is MGHDK and CDR2 SYGVNS. The CDR3 region is CASSDARYSGNTIYF. DNA for the CDR3: TGTGCCAGCAGTGATGCGCGTTACTCTGGAAACACCATATATTTT.

This chain joins TRBV5-4 and TRBJ1-2; 9 nucleotides line up with TRBD1. CDR1 is SGHNT, CDR2 YYREEE, per germline (reference sequence). The CDR3 is 14 residues long. The J segment lost 4 bases and the V segment lost 4 bases, leaving 5 bases of the junction unmatched. In nucleotides, the CDR3 is TGTGCCAGCAGCGGGACAGGGACTCGCTATGGCTACACCTTC. This translates into CASSGTGTRYGYTF.

Only one count was recorded for this clone. J is TRBJ2-7 and V is TRBV28; 12 positions match TRBD1. This CDR3 is 15 amino acids long. V shed 5 bases and J 4 bases; nucleotides not matched to a gene: 6. The V gene's germline CDR1 is MDHEN and CDR2 SYDVKM. The CDR3 coding sequence is TGTGCCAGCAGTCTTCCGGGACAGGGGGCGTACGAGCAGTACTTC. Translation: CASSLPGQGAYEQYF.

Remarks on this clone: The junction does not match germline at one end; this may be a read error. The J gene is TRBJ2-7, the V gene TRBV6-5; possibly TRBD2 for D (5 bases). Germline V lookup: CDR1 MNHEY, CDR2 SVGAGI. The CDR3 has 13 residues. In DNA form, the CDR3 reads TGTGCCAGCAGATTGAGAGGGTCCTACGGGCAGTACTTC. Translation: CASRLRGSYGQYF.

This chain connects TRBV7-2 to TRBJ2-7; 10 bases are shared with TRBD2. Germline V gene sequence: CDR1 SGHTA, CDR2 FQGNSA. The CDR3 is 15 residues long. With 5 bases clipped from V and 7 bases from J, the junction kept 11 bases outside the gene matches. CDR3 loop: CASSGPAGGRVEQYF. In DNA, the CDR3 is TGTGCCAGCAGCGGTCCAGCGGGGGGGCGGGTGGAGCAGTACTTC.

In regard to this clone: This sample also contains other DNA sequences that code for the same CDR3. This chain's CDR3 is CASSLRRGSSYEQYF. The DNA for the CDR3 is TGTGCCAGCAGTTTGCGGCGGGGTAGCTCCTACGAGCAGTACTTC. The V gene is TRBV27, the J gene TRBJ2-7; possibly TRBD2 for D (6 bases). This CDR3 spans 15 amino acids. The V gene lost 3 bases and the J gene lost 0 bases, with 12 bases spanning the gap. CDR1 is MNHEY, CDR2 SMNVEV, per germline (reference sequence).

For the CDR3, the DNA is TGCGCCAGCAGCCAAGACGGCCCCCCCGGGGGATCTGGAAACACCATATATTTT. It translates to CASSQDGPPGGSGNTIYF. This sequence joins TRBV4-3 and TRBJ1-3, with D tentatively TRBD1 (5 bases). The CDR3 consists of 18 residues. Per germline, CDR1 LGHNA and CDR2 YSLEER. With 0 bases removed from V and 1 base from J, the gap between germline ends came to 16 bases.

The V call is TRBV6-6, the J call TRBJ1-2; a weak D match, TRBD1 (5 bases). V dropped 0 bases and J dropped 7 bases, with 15 bases sitting between them. This CDR3 region has 15 residues. The V gene's germline CDR1 is MNHNY and CDR2 SVGAGI (reference sequence). CDR3 nucleotides: TGTGCCAGCAGTTACTCAGGGACCCGGGGGTCTGGCTACACCTTC. This gives the protein CASSYSGTRGSGYTF.

This sequence joins TRBV9 and TRBJ2-3, with TRBD1 as a possible D gene (5 bases). Germline CDR1 and CDR2: SGDLS and YYNGEE. V was cut by 5 bases and J by 2 bases, with 18 bases left in between. The CDR3 has 16 residues. Here the CDR3 reads CASSSIRQGFTDTQYF. CDR3 DNA: TGTGCCAGCAGTTCTATTCGGCAGGGCTTCACAGATACGCAGTATTTT.

V usage is TRBV6-5 and J usage is TRBJ2-1, with 8 positions matching TRBD2. Unmatched junction bases numbered 12, after V lost 7 bases and J lost 7 bases. From germline, CDR1 is MNHEY and CDR2 SVGAGI. The CDR3 is 15 amino acids. The CDR3 spells CASTTLSSGENEQFF. In DNA form, the CDR3 reads TGTGCCAGCACCACCCTGAGTAGCGGGGAGAATGAGCAGTTCTTC.

This clone was observed a few times. This chain links TRBV5-6 with TRBJ2-7; a weak D match, TRBD2 (6 bases). Trimming pared 0 bases from V and 6 bases from J, leaving 7 bases between. CDR1 and CDR2 from the germline V gene are SGHDT and YYEEEE. The CDR3 sequence is 12 residues long. The CDR3 DNA reads as TGTGCCAGCAGCTTGGGGAGGGGCGAGCAGTACTTC. This codes for CASSLGRGEQYF. Full variable domain (outside the CDR3, taken from reference TRBV5-6 and TRBJ2-7): DAGVTQSPTHLIKTRGQQVTLRCSPKSGHDTVSWYQQALGQGPQFIFQYYEEEERQRGNFPDRFSGHQFPNYSSELNVNALLLGDSALYLCASSLGRGEQYFGPGTRLTVT.

This chain links TRBV5-1 with TRBJ2-2, with 10 bases that match TRBD2. J was trimmed by 4 bases and V by 7 bases; bases with no gene match: 10. The CDR3 length is 16 residues. In germline, CDR1 is SGHRS, CDR2 YFSETQ. CDR3 sequence reads: CASSSGGAARTGELFF. The CDR3 nucleotides are TGCGCCAGCTCCAGCGGGGGGGCCGCACGCACCGGGGAGCTGTTTTTT.

V gene TRBV30 combines with J gene TRBJ1-4, with D possibly being TRBD1 (6 bases). The V gene's germline CDR1 is GTSNPN and CDR2 SVGIG (reference sequence). V was clipped by 2 bases and J by 7 bases, with 11 bases between them. The length of the CDR3 is 13 residues. In DNA form, the CDR3 reads TGTGCCTGGAGTAAAAAACAGGGTGAAAAACTGTTTTTT. Protein sequence: CAWSKKQGEKLFF.